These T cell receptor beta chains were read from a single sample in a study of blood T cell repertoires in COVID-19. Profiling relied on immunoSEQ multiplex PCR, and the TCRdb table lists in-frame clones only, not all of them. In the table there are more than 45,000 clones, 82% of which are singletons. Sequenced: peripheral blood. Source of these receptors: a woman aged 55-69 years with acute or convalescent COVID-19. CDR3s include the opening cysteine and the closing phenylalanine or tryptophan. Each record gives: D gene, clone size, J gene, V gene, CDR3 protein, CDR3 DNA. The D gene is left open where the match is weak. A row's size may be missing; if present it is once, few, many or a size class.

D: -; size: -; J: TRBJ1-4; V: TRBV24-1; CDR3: CATSDDIRRSTTNEKLFF; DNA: TGTGCCACCAGTGACGATATTAGGCGGAGTACAACTAATGAAAAACTGTTTTTT
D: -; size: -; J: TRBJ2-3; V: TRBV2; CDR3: CASTSDRGRADTQYF; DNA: TGTGCCAGCACCTCGGACCGAGGGCGAGCAGATACGCAGTATTTT
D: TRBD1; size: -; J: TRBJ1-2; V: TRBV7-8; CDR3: CASSLDRAYGYTF; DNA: TGTGCCAGCAGCTTGGACAGGGCTTATGGCTACACCTTC
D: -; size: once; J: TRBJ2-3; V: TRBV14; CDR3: CASSRQTSQALDTQYF; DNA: TGTGCCAGCAGCCGCCAAACCTCGCAGGCTTTGGATACGCAGTATTTT
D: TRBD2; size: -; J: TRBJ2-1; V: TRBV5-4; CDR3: CASSSSGSYNEQFF; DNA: TGTGCCAGCAGCTCTAGCGGTTCCTACAATGAGCAGTTCTTC
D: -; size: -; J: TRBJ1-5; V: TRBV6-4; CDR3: CAPELEGRGNQPQHF; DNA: TGTGCCCCTGAGCTGGAGGGACGGGGGAATCAGCCCCAGCATTTT
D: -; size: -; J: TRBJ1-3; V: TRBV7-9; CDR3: CASSLDPSGNTIYF; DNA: TGTGCCAGCAGCTTAGATCCTTCTGGAAACACCATATATTTT
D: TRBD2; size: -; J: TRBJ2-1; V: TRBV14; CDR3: CASWASGGDSYNEQFF; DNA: TGTGCCAGTTGGGCTAGCGGGGGGGACTCCTACAATGAGCAGTTCTTC
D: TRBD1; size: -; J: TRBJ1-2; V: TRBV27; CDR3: CASRPRQGYGYTF; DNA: TGTGCCAGCAGACCAAGACAGGGCTATGGCTACACCTTC
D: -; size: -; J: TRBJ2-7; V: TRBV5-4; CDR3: CASSLGVNPYEQYF; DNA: TGTGCCAGCAGCTTGGGAGTCAATCCCTACGAGCAGTACTTC
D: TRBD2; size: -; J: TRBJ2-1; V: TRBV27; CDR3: CASSLSSAGGRGEQFF; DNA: TGTGCCAGCAGTTTATCCTCAGCGGGGGGGCGGGGTGAGCAGTTCTTC
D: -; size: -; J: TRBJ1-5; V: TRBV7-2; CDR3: CASSPTGPPQHF; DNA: TGTGCCAGCAGCCCAACAGGGCCGCCCCAGCATTTT
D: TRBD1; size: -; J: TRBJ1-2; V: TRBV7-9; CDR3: CASSLGLTGGGGYTF; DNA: TGTGCCAGCAGCTTAGGCCTGACAGGGGGCGGCGGCTACACCTTC
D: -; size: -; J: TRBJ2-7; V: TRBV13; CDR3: CASSSRLVPSEQYF; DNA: TGTGCCAGCAGCTCCAGACTAGTTCCCTCCGAGCAGTACTTC
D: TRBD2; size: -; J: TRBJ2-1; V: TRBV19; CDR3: CASSVAGGHNEQFF; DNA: TGTGCCAGTAGTGTAGCGGGGGGGCACAATGAGCAGTTCTTC
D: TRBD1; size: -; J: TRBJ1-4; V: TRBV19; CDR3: CASSSQLRGQNEKLFF; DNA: TGTGCCAGTAGTTCTCAATTACGGGGACAGAATGAAAAACTGTTTTTT
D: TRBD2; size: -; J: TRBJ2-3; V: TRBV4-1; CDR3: CASSQLLAGDTTDTQYF; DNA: TGCGCCAGCAGCCAACTACTAGCGGGGGACACCACAGATACGCAGTATTTT
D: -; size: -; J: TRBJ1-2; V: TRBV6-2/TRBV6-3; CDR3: CASSPLPGSAYGYTF; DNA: TGTGCCAGCAGTCCCCTTCCCGGGAGCGCCTATGGCTACACCTTC
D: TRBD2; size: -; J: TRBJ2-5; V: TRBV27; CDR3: CASSPGTSGREETQYF; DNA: TGTGCCAGCAGTCCCGGGACTAGCGGGAGGGAAGAGACCCAGTACTTC
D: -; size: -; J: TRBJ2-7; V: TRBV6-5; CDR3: CASRIEGGYEQYF; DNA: TGTGCCAGCAGAATTGAGGGTGGGTACGAGCAGTACTTC
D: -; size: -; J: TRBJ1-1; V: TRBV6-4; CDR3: CASTRVYGDTEAFF; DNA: TGTGCCAGCACGCGTGTCTACGGGGACACTGAAGCTTTCTTT
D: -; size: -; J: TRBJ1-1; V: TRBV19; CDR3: CASGGGLYTEAFF; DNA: TGTGCCTCGGGGGGGGGATTGTACACTGAAGCTTTCTTT
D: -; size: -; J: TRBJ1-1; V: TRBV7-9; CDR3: CASSLAPQVTEAFF; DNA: TGTGCCAGCAGCTTAGCCCCCCAGGTCACTGAAGCTTTCTTT
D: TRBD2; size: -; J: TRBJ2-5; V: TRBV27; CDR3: CASSLSGGGETQYF; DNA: TGTGCCAGCAGTCTTAGCGGGGGCGGGGAGACCCAGTACTTC
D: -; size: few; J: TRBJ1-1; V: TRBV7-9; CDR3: CASSLVTEPNTEAFF; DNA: TGTGCCAGCAGCTTAGTTACAGAACCTAACACTGAAGCTTTCTTT
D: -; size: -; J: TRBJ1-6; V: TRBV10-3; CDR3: CAISLGTLDGNSPLHF; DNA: TGTGCCATCAGCCTTGGGACATTAGATGGGAATTCACCCCTCCACTTT
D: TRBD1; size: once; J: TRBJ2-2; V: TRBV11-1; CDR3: CASSPGQGTGELFF; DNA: TGTGCCAGCAGCCCGGGACAGGGGACCGGGGAGCTGTTTTTT
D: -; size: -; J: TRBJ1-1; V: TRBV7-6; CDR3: CASSLRPGGDTEAFF; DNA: TGTGCCAGCAGCTTACGCCCGGGAGGGGACACTGAAGCTTTCTTT
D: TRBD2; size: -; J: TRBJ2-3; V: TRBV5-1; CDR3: CASSFSSGRASTDTQYF; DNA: TGCGCCAGCAGCTTCTCCAGCGGGAGAGCTAGCACAGATACGCAGTATTTT
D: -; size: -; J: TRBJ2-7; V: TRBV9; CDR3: CASSVSGANLYEQYF; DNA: TGTGCCAGCAGCGTTTCCGGAGCGAACCTCTACGAGCAGTACTTC
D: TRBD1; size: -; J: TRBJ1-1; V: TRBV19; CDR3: CASTPPAGGAGTEAFF; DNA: TGTGCCAGTACGCCTCCGGCAGGGGGCGCGGGTACTGAAGCTTTCTTT
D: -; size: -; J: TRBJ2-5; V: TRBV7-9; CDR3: CASRHSGSLKETQYF; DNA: TGTGCCAGCAGACATTCCGGGTCTTTAAAAGAGACCCAGTACTTC
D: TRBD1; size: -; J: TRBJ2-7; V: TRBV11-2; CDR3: CASSNGTGLYYEQYF; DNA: TGTGCCAGCAGTAACGGGACAGGGCTTTACTACGAGCAGTACTTC
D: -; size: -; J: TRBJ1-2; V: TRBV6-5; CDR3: CASTQGLSYGYTF; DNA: TGTGCCAGCACGCAGGGGCTTAGCTATGGCTACACCTTC
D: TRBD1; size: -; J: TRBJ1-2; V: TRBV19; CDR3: CASKETGGSYGYTF; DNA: TGTGCCAGTAAGGAGACAGGGGGCAGCTATGGCTACACCTTC
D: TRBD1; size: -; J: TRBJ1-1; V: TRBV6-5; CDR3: CASRLDRYTEAFF; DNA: TGTGCCAGCAGACTGGACAGGTACACTGAAGCTTTCTTT
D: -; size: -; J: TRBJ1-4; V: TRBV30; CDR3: CAWSHPSNEKLFF; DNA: TGTGCCTGGAGCCACCCGAGCAATGAAAAACTGTTTTTT
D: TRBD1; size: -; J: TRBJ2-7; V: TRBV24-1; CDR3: CATSDSGQDRFSYEQYF; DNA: TGTGCCACCAGTGATTCAGGACAGGACCGCTTCTCCTACGAGCAGTACTTC
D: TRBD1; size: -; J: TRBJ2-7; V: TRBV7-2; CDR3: CASSWDRDRGYEQYF; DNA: TGTGCCAGCAGCTGGGACCGGGACAGGGGCTACGAGCAGTACTTC